Below, one T cell receptor (beta chain) is given with its context. These data belong to a study of blood T cell repertoires in COVID-19. Study context: Researchers got acute and convalescent COVID-19 samples from the United States, Italy and Spain.

V lost 0 bases to trimming and J lost 6 bases, with 17 bases between them. The CDR3 contains 17 residues. The V gene's germline CDR1 is SGHAT and CDR2 FQNNGV. Original analysis: Estimates of nucleated cell counts were drawn from the amplification of reference gene primers. The method was immunoSEQ multiplex PCR; TCRdb's version includes in-frame clones alone and lacks a portion of them. The V and J calls and clone size are taken from that table; D and trimming were inferred from the DNA. The table includes over 400,000 clones, approximately 85% detected once. This sequence originates from a human donor in a cohort sampled during active COVID-19. This rearrangement joins TRBV11-2 to TRBJ2-2; possible D gene TRBD1, 5 bases. The specimen sequenced was peripheral blood. The CDR3, as DNA: TGTGCCAGCAGCTTAGAGCGTAGGCAGGGTGCGGCCGGGGAGCTGTTTTTT. Its protein is CASSLERRQGAAGELFF.